The rows below give T cell receptor beta chains drawn from one sample of a study of response to subunit inactivated influenza vaccine. TCRdb reanalysed the RT-PCR reads using MiXCR and keeps one entry per CDR3 protein. The repertoire holds a few hundred thousand distinct CDR3 sequences, with about 11% as singletons. Separately, the same data were catalogued under a study of T cells expressing NK-cell markers.

The input for sequencing was PBMCs from blood, taken on the day of vaccination. All receptors come from a man in his fifties who received an inactivated influenza vaccine. CDR3s include the opening cysteine and the closing phenylalanine or tryptophan. The D gene is left open where the match is weak. Size is omitted from some rows. Given values are once, few, many or a class for expanded clones.

>few|TRBV4-3|.|TRBJ1-6
CASSRSTQASSYNSPLHF
TGCGCCAGCAGCCGATCCACCCAGGCGAGCTCCTATAATTCACCCCTCCACTTT
>few|TRBV11-2|TRBD2|TRBJ2-1
CASSPQRGVANNEQFF
TGTGCCAGCAGCCCCCAGCGGGGGGTAGCCAACAATGAGCAGTTCTTC
>.|TRBV5-1|.|TRBJ2-6
CASSLVPLSPGANVLTF
TGCGCCAGCAGCTTGGTGCCGCTAAGCCCTGGGGCCAACGTCCTGACTTTC
>few|TRBV7-2|TRBD2|TRBJ2-3
CASSSSSGVTDTQYF
TGTGCCAGCAGCTCCTCTAGCGGGGTCACAGATACGCAGTATTTT
>many|TRBV4-3|TRBD2|TRBJ2-3
CASSVRLAGGQDTQYF
TGCGCCAGCAGCGTCAGACTAGCGGGGGGGCAAGATACGCAGTATTTT
>few|TRBV6-1|.|TRBJ1-1
CATKQGEVNTEAFF
TGTGCCACCAAACAGGGAGAGGTGAACACTGAAGCTTTCTTT
>many|TRBV7-3|.|TRBJ2-3
CASSPQGTDTQYF
TGTGCCAGCAGTCCCCAAGGCACAGATACGCAGTATTTT
>few|TRBV3-1|.|TRBJ2-5
CASSHETGRETQYF
TGTGCCAGCAGCCATGAGACAGGACGTGAGACCCAGTACTTC
>.|TRBV25-1|.|TRBJ2-7
CASSELGVGEQYF
TGTGCCAGCAGTGAACTTGGGGTTGGTGAGCAGTACTTC
>.|TRBV6-2/TRBV6-3|TRBD1|TRBJ1-5
CASSYATGLGNQPQHF
TGTGCCAGCAGTTACGCGACAGGGTTGGGCAATCAGCCCCAGCATTTT
>many|TRBV3-1|.|TRBJ2-5
CASRERARQETQYF
TGTGCCAGCCGAGAGCGGGCCCGACAAGAGACCCAGTACTTC
>few|TRBV27|TRBD2|TRBJ2-2
CASSLSWREGTGELFF
TGTGCCAGCAGTTTATCCTGGCGGGAGGGGACCGGGGAGCTGTTTTTT
>.|TRBV12-3/TRBV12-4|TRBD1|TRBJ2-7
CASSRTGGRSEQYF
TGTGCCAGCAGTCGCACAGGGGGCAGGTCCGAGCAGTACTTC
>.|TRBV7-9|.|TRBJ2-1
CASSLARSGLVYNEQFF
TGTGCCAGCAGCTTAGCGAGGTCGGGACTGGTATACAATGAGCAGTTCTTC
>few|TRBV7-2|.|TRBJ2-7
CASSNSWRYEQYF
TGTGCCAGCAGCAACAGCTGGAGGTACGAGCAGTACTTC
>many|TRBV4-1|TRBD1|TRBJ1-4
CASSQGPGTGNEKLFF
TGCGCCAGCAGCCAAGGTCCCGGGACAGGGAACGAAAAACTGTTTTTT
>few|TRBV7-4|TRBD2|TRBJ2-7
CASSPMGTGTSGGNLYEQYF
TGTGCCAGCAGCCCCATGGGAACCGGGACTAGCGGGGGTAACCTCTACGAGCAGTACTTC
>few|TRBV6-5|TRBD1|TRBJ2-2
CASSYDRASGELFF
TGTGCCAGCAGTTACGACAGGGCATCCGGGGAGCTGTTTTTT
>few|TRBV5-1|.|TRBJ2-1
CASSLEGFPYNEQFF
TGCGCCAGCAGCTTGGAGGGGTTCCCCTACAATGAGCAGTTCTTC
>few|TRBV5-6|TRBD2|TRBJ2-5
CASNSWGLAGPGGAQYF
TGTGCCAGCAACTCCTGGGGACTAGCGGGGCCCGGGGGGGCCCAGTACTTC
>many|TRBV7-2|.|TRBJ2-7
CASSLVGSKDTYEQYF
TGTGCCAGCAGCTTAGTTGGGTCAAAAGACACCTACGAGCAGTACTTC
>few|TRBV7-2|TRBD2|TRBJ2-5
CASSIRLAGQETQYF
TGTGCCAGCAGCATACGGCTAGCGGGGCAGGAGACCCAGTACTTC
>few|TRBV27|TRBD1|TRBJ1-6
CASAHRDRGNSPLHF
TGTGCCAGCGCCCACCGAGACAGGGGAAATTCACCCCTCCACTTT
>few|TRBV6-5|.|TRBJ1-1
CASSYKRIRMNTEAFF
TGTGCCAGCAGTTACAAACGTATTCGGATGAACACTGAAGCTTTCTTT
>.|TRBV5-1|TRBD1|TRBJ2-5
CASRTQGVGFETQYF
TGCGCCAGCAGGACTCAGGGGGTCGGATTCGAGACCCAGTACTTC
>.|TRBV2|.|TRBJ2-4
CASSGGPIGSGAKNIQYF
TGTGCCAGCAGTGGTGGCCCAATTGGGAGTGGAGCCAAAAACATTCAGTACTTC
>few|TRBV6-5|TRBD2|TRBJ2-7
CASSYGTSGKEQYF
TGTGCCAGCAGTTACGGGACTAGCGGGAAGGAGCAGTACTTC
>.|TRBV12-3/TRBV12-4|TRBD1|TRBJ1-1
CASSWGQGPTEAFF
TGTGCCAGCAGTTGGGGACAGGGGCCCACTGAAGCTTTCTTT
>few|TRBV29-1|TRBD2|TRBJ2-3
CSVEVTPSASGFSTDTQYF
TGCAGCGTTGAAGTTACCCCCTCGGCTAGCGGGTTTAGCACAGATACGCAGTATTTT
>few|TRBV14|TRBD1|TRBJ2-1
CASSQNSWTGKSFF
TGTGCCAGCAGCCAAAATTCTTGGACAGGGAAATCGTTCTTC
>once|TRBV5-6|.|TRBJ2-2
CASSLGAVRGTWELFF
TGTGCCAGCAGCTTGGGTGCTGTTAGGGGGACCTGGGAGCTGTTTTTT
>.|TRBV5-1|.|TRBJ2-1
CASSLAPGNPLNEQFF
TGCGCCAGCAGCTTGGCCCCAGGGAACCCACTCAATGAGCAGTTCTTC
>.|TRBV27|.|TRBJ2-3
CASSFLSSGRGTDTQYF
TGTGCCAGCAGTTTTTTATCGAGCGGAAGGGGCACAGATACGCAGTATTTT
>many|TRBV6-1|TRBD2|TRBJ2-1
CASKKGASGTKRNEQFF
TGTGCCAGCAAAAAGGGGGCTAGCGGGACGAAGAGGAATGAGCAGTTCTTC
>few|TRBV20-1|.|TRBJ2-7
CSARGQRGRTYEQYF
TGCAGTGCTAGAGGCCAAAGGGGCAGAACCTACGAGCAGTACTTC
>.|TRBV5-6|TRBD1|TRBJ1-5
CASSSTDRVGQPQHF
TGTGCCAGCAGCTCTACGGACAGGGTAGGTCAGCCCCAGCATTTT
>few|TRBV4-2|.|TRBJ1-6
CASSQDRQGRSPLHF
TGTGCCAGCAGCCAAGATAGGCAGGGTCGGTCACCCCTCCACTTT
>few|TRBV11-2|.|TRBJ2-3
CASSLVVGYGLSTDTQYF
TGTGCCAGCAGCTTAGTGGTCGGGTATGGCCTTAGCACAGATACGCAGTATTTT
>many|TRBV6-5|.|TRBJ2-7
CASSYSQAVSSYEQYF
TGTGCCAGCAGTTACTCCCAGGCTGTAAGCTCCTACGAGCAGTACTTC
>few|TRBV20-1|TRBD1|TRBJ2-2
CSARVQGARQELFF
TGCAGTGCTAGAGTGCAGGGGGCCCGGCAGGAGCTGTTTTTT
>.|TRBV6-5|TRBD2|TRBJ2-5
CASSYSAGLGPAETQYF
TGTGCCAGCAGTTACTCAGCCGGACTAGGTCCTGCAGAGACCCAGTACTTC
>.|TRBV7-3|.|TRBJ2-7
CASSLGREPSYEQYF
TGTGCCAGCAGCTTAGGACGGGAGCCATCCTACGAGCAGTACTTC
>.|TRBV19|TRBD2|TRBJ2-1
CASSILKLAGHNEQFF
TGTGCCAGTAGTATTCTAAAACTAGCGGGCCACAATGAGCAGTTCTTC
>.|TRBV11-2|.|TRBJ1-1
CASTLFRPENTEAFF
TGTGCCAGCACGCTATTCCGCCCAGAGAACACTGAAGCTTTCTTT
>few|TRBV12-3/TRBV12-4|TRBD2|TRBJ2-7
CASSFGGRARYEQYF
TGTGCCAGCAGTTTCGGCGGGAGGGCCAGGTACGAGCAGTACTTC
>.|TRBV12-3/TRBV12-4|.|TRBJ2-7
CASSSVGGLFYEQYF
TGTGCCAGCAGCTCTGTCGGGGGGCTATTCTACGAGCAGTACTTC
>.|TRBV27|.|TRBJ2-7
CASAQRAGEQYF
TGTGCCAGCGCCCAGAGGGCAGGCGAGCAGTACTTC
>.|TRBV9|TRBD2|TRBJ2-7
CASSTTSGSSYEQYF
TGTGCCAGCAGCACAACTAGCGGTAGCTCCTACGAGCAGTACTTC
>few|TRBV5-1|TRBD2|TRBJ2-3
CASSSASGGGDTQYF
TGCGCCAGCAGCTCGGCTAGCGGGGGGGGTGATACGCAGTATTTT
>many|TRBV6-5|.|TRBJ2-2
CASSYGLNTGELFF
TGTGCCAGCAGTTATGGGCTGAACACCGGGGAGCTGTTTTTT
>many|TRBV7-6|.|TRBJ2-1
CASSLAMYNEQFF
TGTGCCAGCAGCTTAGCGATGTACAATGAGCAGTTCTTC
>.|TRBV20-1|.|TRBJ2-3
CSAREWVARADTQYF
TGCAGTGCTAGAGAGTGGGTTGCGCGAGCAGATACGCAGTATTTT